The 7 T cell receptor beta chains below were found in one sample sequenced in a study of T cells in Graves' hyperthyroidism and ophthalmopathy. Amplified TCR beta CDR3 regions derived from RNA transcripts. HTBI primers were employed in a first-round RT-PCR of the TCR CDR3. MiXCR was run by TCRdb on the multiplex PCR reads, yielding one entry per CDR3 protein. The sample consists of around 610,000 distinct CDR3 sequences, approximately 14% of them appearing once. The sample consisted of blood. Source of these receptors: a middle-aged woman with Graves' ophthalmopathy.

This clonotype has ten or more counts. J is TRBJ1-2 and V is TRBV6-4; tentatively, D is TRBD1 (5 bases). Trimming left V 6 bases short and J 0 bases short, with 11 bases between. The CDR3 covers 14 residues. Germline assignment: CDR1 MRHNA and CDR2 SNTAGT. Here the CDR3 reads CASRPGPANYGYTF. In DNA, the CDR3 is TGTGCCAGCAGACCAGGGCCAGCTAACTATGGCTACACCTTC.

The V gene is TRBV19, the J gene TRBJ2-7; maybe TRBD1 (6 bases). Germline V CDR1 and CDR2: LNHDA, SQIVND (reference sequence). V dropped 3 bases and J dropped 3 bases, with 12 bases sitting between them. The CDR3 runs 14 residues. The CDR3 protein is CASSITGHLYEQYF. CDR3 nucleotide sequence: TGTGCCAGTAGTATCACGGGACATCTCTACGAGCAGTACTTC.

The chain recombines TRBV2 with TRBJ2-5, with D unclear. The CDR3 length is 14 residues. Germline CDR1 is SNHLY and CDR2 is FYNNEI. V was trimmed by 7 bases and J by 1 base, leaving 13 bases between them. This chain's CDR3 is CASTGRPIQETQYF. In nucleotides, the CDR3 is TGTGCCAGCACGGGTAGGCCTATCCAAGAGACCCAGTACTTC.

This clonotype was counted a few times. The J gene is TRBJ1-1, the V gene TRBV5-1, with D hard to call. With 2 bases removed from V and 5 bases from J, the gap between germline ends came to 19 bases. This CDR3 has 16 residues. In germline, CDR1 is SGHRS, CDR2 YFSETQ. CDR3 sequence: CASSLSGPVVGTEAFF. The CDR3 DNA reads as TGCGCCAGCAGCTTATCCGGCCCGGTCGTAGGAACTGAAGCTTTCTTT. Filled out from reference TRBV5-1 and TRBJ1-1, the complete variable domain reads KAGVTQTPRYLIKTRGQQVTLSCSPISGHRSVSWYQQTPGQGLQFLFEYFSETQRNKGNFPGRFSGRQFSNSRSEMNVSTLELGDSALYLCASSLSGPVVGTEAFFGQGTRLTVV.

As for this clonotype: One base away lies a much larger clone, so this may be a sequencing read error. The chain joins TRBV11-1 to TRBJ2-7, with D perhaps given as TRBD1 or TRBD2 (5 bases each). Per germline, CDR1 SGHAT and CDR2 FQDESV (reference sequence). V was shortened by 7 bases and J by 0 bases, with 19 bases between the two germline ends. The CDR3 covers 16 residues. The CDR3 nucleotides read TGTGCCAGCAACGACCTCACCGGGACGGACTCCTACGAGCAGTACTTC. Amino acids: CASNDLTGTDSYEQYF. Full variable domain (remainder filled in from reference TRBV11-1 and TRBJ2-7): EAEVAQSPRYKITEKSQAVAFWCDPISGHATLYWYRQILGQGPELLVQFQDESVVDDSQLPKDRFSAERLKGVDSTLKIQPAELGDSAMYLCASNDLTGTDSYEQYFGPGTRLTVT.

This clonotype was found many times. CDR3 sequence: CASSYRPGSSYEQYF. CDR3 DNA sequence: TGTGCCAGCAGTTACCGACCCGGGAGCTCCTACGAGCAGTACTTC. The chain carries TRBV6-2 or TRBV6-3 and TRBJ2-7, with a possible D match to TRBD2 (6 bases). The V gene lost 2 bases and the J gene lost 0 bases, with 11 bases spanning the gap. The CDR3 is 15 residues long. Germline assignment: CDR1 MNHEY and CDR2 SVGEGT.

The rearrangement uses TRBV29-1 and TRBJ2-7, with TRBD2 matching over 13 bases. CDR1 and CDR2 from the germline V gene are SQVTM and ANQGSEA. With 3 bases clipped from V and 4 bases from J, the junction kept 3 bases outside the gene matches. The CDR3 runs 14 residues. As DNA, the CDR3 is TGCAGCGTTGATGGACTAGCGGGAGTGTACGAGCAGTACTTC. Encoded protein: CSVDGLAGVYEQYF.